This T cell receptor (beta chain) is drawn from a study of cytomegalovirus exposure and HLA in healthy donors. Findings and limits, study-wide: The study labeled about 160 TCR beta chains cytomegalovirus-associated. Some V segments could not be told apart, so they were left out, TRBV6-2 and TRBV6-3 among them. Sequencing likely caused a cluster of highly shared sequence variants.

About this clone: Its antigen remains unknown. The same CDR3 is also encoded by other DNA sequences in this sample.

60 Vbeta and 13 Jbeta primers were used in PCR. Sequencing was performed with immunoSEQ multiplex PCR; in TCRdb, only in-frame clones are kept and a portion is missing. The profile shows 150,000 to 200,000 clones, roughly 79% of them singletons. In nominal health when sampled, donors likely had unrecorded immune exposures nonetheless. Trimming pared 0 bases from V and 1 base from J, leaving 3 bases between. Germline CDR1 is SGHNT and CDR2 is YYREEE (reference sequence). This CDR3 is 13 amino acids long. The sequence came from a woman aged 40 to 49 in good health and CMV-seronegative. V gene TRBV5-4 combines with J gene TRBJ2-3; D unresolved. The sample taken for sequencing was PBMCs. As DNA, the CDR3 is TGTGCCAGCAGCTTGGCCGGCACAGATACGCAGTATTTT. Its protein product is CASSLAGTDTQYF.